This is a list of T cell receptor beta chains from one sample in a study of regulatory T cells in long-lasting Graves disease. TCRdb re-called the multiplex PCR reads with MiXCR, one entry per CDR3 protein. The sample includes some 320,000 distinct CDR3 sequences, about 20% seen only once; the top ten take 35% to 45%. Sequenced here: peripheral blood mononuclear cells (PBMCs), sampled at new diagnosis, from a patient treated with antithyroid drugs. These receptors were collected from a female donor with Graves disease. The CDR3 runs from the conserved cysteine through the conserved F or W. D genes are given only for firm matches. Size tells how often a clone was seen (once, few, many) or the class of an expanded clone, and some rows leave it out.

j_call d_call clone_size v_call cdr3_aa cdr3_nt
TRBJ2-5 TRBD2 many TRBV11-2 CASSLSLAGREGETQYF TGTGCCAGCAGCTTATCACTAGCGGGGAGGGAGGGAGAGACCCAGTACTTC
TRBJ2-7 TRBD2 many TRBV14 CASSQAGRRELHEQYF TGTGCCAGCAGCCAAGCCGGGCGGCGGGAGCTCCACGAGCAGTACTTC
TRBJ2-1 NA many TRBV2 CASTPVGLSSSYNEQFF TGTGCCAGCACCCCAGTGGGACTCTCTAGCTCCTACAATGAGCAGTTCTTC
TRBJ2-1 TRBD1 many TRBV12-3/TRBV12-4 CASSSGTDFYNEQFF TGTGCCAGCAGTTCCGGGACAGATTTTTACAATGAGCAGTTCTTC
TRBJ1-4 NA few TRBV9 CASSVGDGSNEKLFF TGTGCCAGCAGCGTCGGGGACGGTTCTAATGAAAAACTGTTTTTT
TRBJ2-1 TRBD2 NA TRBV19 CASSITAGGLQEQFF TGTGCCAGTAGTATAACAGCGGGAGGTTTGCAGGAGCAGTTCTTC
TRBJ2-7 NA many TRBV27 CASRSTGTGKYEQYF TGTGCCAGCAGGTCCACCGGGACGGGCAAATACGAGCAGTACTTC
TRBJ2-3 TRBD1 NA TRBV12-3/TRBV12-4 CASSIQGANTGGTDTQYF TGTGCCAGCAGCATACAGGGGGCGAACACCGGGGGCACAGATACGCAGTATTTT
TRBJ1-2 NA few TRBV2 CASSEAWTTYGYTF TGTGCCAGCAGTGAAGCGTGGACAACCTATGGCTACACCTTC
TRBJ2-1 NA many TRBV13 CASRAPGTSYNEQFF TGTGCCAGCAGAGCCCCCGGGACTTCCTACAATGAGCAGTTCTTC
TRBJ2-7 NA NA TRBV19 CASSTPGGRGEQYF TGTGCCAGTAGTACGCCCGGGGGTAGGGGCGAGCAGTACTTC
TRBJ1-5 TRBD1 many TRBV27 CASSLTGLMWNQPQHF TGTGCCAGCAGCCTGACAGGGCTAATGTGGAATCAGCCCCAGCATTTT
TRBJ2-7 TRBD1 many TRBV12-3/TRBV12-4 CASSLPGQSYEQYF TGTGCCAGCAGTCTCCCGGGACAGTCCTACGAGCAGTACTTC
TRBJ2-5 TRBD2 NA TRBV6-5 CASSSTSASETQYF TGTGCCAGCAGTTCGACTAGCGCCAGCGAGACCCAGTACTTC
TRBJ1-1 NA few TRBV6-9 CASSYPKGGADTEAFF TGTGCCAGCAGTTACCCTAAAGGCGGGGCCGACACTGAAGCTTTCTTT
TRBJ1-6 NA NA TRBV3-1 CASAGTYDSPLHF TGTGCCAGCGCCGGGACATACGATTCACCCCTCCACTTT
TRBJ2-6 TRBD1 NA TRBV5-8 CAGSLGGQGTNVLTF TGTGCCGGCAGCTTGGGGGGACAGGGTACCAACGTCCTGACTTTC
TRBJ2-5 NA many TRBV20-1 CSAPAEDQETQYF TGCAGTGCTCCCGCGGAAGACCAAGAGACCCAGTACTTC
TRBJ2-7 NA many TRBV27 CASSLRLVTPYEQYF TGTGCCAGCAGTCTCCGCCTTGTTACTCCCTACGAGCAGTACTTC
TRBJ2-7 NA many TRBV11-2 CASSLGATPYEQYF TGTGCCAGCAGCTTAGGGGCCACTCCCTACGAGCAGTACTTC
TRBJ2-3 NA many TRBV11-3 CASSFIRLSQDTQYF TGTGCCAGCAGCTTTATAAGGTTAAGTCAGGATACGCAGTATTTT
TRBJ2-7 NA many TRBV9 CASSVDALSSYEQYF TGTGCCAGCAGCGTAGACGCCCTCAGCTCCTACGAGCAGTACTTC
TRBJ2-7 TRBD2 few TRBV13 CASSLGGRTYEQYF TGTGCCAGCAGCTTGGGCGGGAGAACCTACGAGCAGTACTTC
TRBJ2-5 NA NA TRBV30 CAWSGGSQGETQYF TGTGCCTGGAGTGGTGGGAGCCAGGGGGAGACCCAGTACTTC
TRBJ2-1 NA many TRBV28 CASSLSGVAYNEQFF TGTGCCAGCAGTTTGTCAGGGGTGGCTTACAATGAGCAGTTCTTC
TRBJ1-1 NA NA TRBV2 CASSELAAGFGGRAFF TGTGCCAGCAGTGAACTCGCCGCGGGGTTCGGAGGGCGAGCTTTCTTT
TRBJ1-1 NA once TRBV7-2 CASSFIGVPEAFF TGTGCCAGCAGCTTTATTGGGGTCCCCGAAGCTTTCTTT
TRBJ2-7 NA many TRBV10-3 CAISGSSVTYEQYF TGTGCCATCAGTGGTAGTAGCGTCACCTACGAGCAGTACTTC
TRBJ2-1 NA many TRBV7-3 CASSLTGTTYNEQFF TGTGCCAGCAGCTTAACTGGGACAACCTACAATGAGCAGTTCTTC
TRBJ1-5 NA many TRBV27 CASSLLSGGNQPQHF TGTGCCAGCAGTTTATTGAGTGGAGGCAATCAGCCCCAGCATTTT
TRBJ2-1 NA many TRBV20-1 CSVAESSYNEQFF TGCAGCGTAGCGGAAAGCTCCTACAATGAGCAGTTCTTC
TRBJ1-2 TRBD1 NA TRBV29-1 CSVRDRGVDGYTF TGCAGCGTAAGAGACAGGGGCGTCGATGGCTACACCTTC
TRBJ1-5 NA many TRBV11-2 CASSLEAGSSNQPQHF TGTGCCAGCAGCTTAGAGGCGGGGAGTAGCAATCAGCCCCAGCATTTT
TRBJ1-1 TRBD1 many TRBV9 CASSGTGLQLVNTEAFF TGTGCCAGCAGCGGGACAGGGTTACAACTAGTGAACACTGAAGCTTTCTTT
TRBJ2-7 NA NA TRBV13 CASSLGPLGDPDYEQYF TGTGCCAGCAGCTTAGGGCCCCTAGGGGACCCCGACTACGAGCAGTACTTC
TRBJ1-4 NA NA TRBV20-1 CSATPGTADEKLFF TGCAGTGCTACCCCCGGAACAGCAGATGAAAAACTGTTTTTT
TRBJ2-5 NA many TRBV6-2/TRBV6-3 CASSYQGGETQYF TGTGCCAGCAGTTACCAGGGGGGGGAGACCCAGTACTTC
TRBJ2-7 TRBD1 few TRBV3-1 CASSQSNWGQRYEQYF TGTGCCAGCAGCCAATCGAATTGGGGACAGCGCTACGAGCAGTACTTC
TRBJ2-7 NA NA TRBV7-9 CASSSPGLTYEQYF TGTGCCAGCAGCTCGCCGGGACTTACCTACGAGCAGTACTTC
TRBJ1-5 NA many TRBV27 CASSLGANQPQHF TGTGCCAGCAGTCTAGGTGCTAATCAGCCCCAGCATTTT
TRBJ2-5 TRBD2 NA TRBV28 CASSIGTSGIYGETQYF TGTGCCAGCAGTATCGGGACTAGCGGGATATATGGAGAGACCCAGTACTTC
TRBJ1-3 NA few TRBV19 CASSIRGGNGNTIYF TGTGCCAGTAGTATACGTGGGGGAAACGGAAACACCATATATTTT